What follows are 8 T cell receptor beta chains derived from one specimen sequenced in a study of fetal regulatory T cell absence and autoimmunity. The assay was immunoSEQ multiplex PCR, and TCRdb's table has in-frame clones only and misses some. There are about 95,000 clones in the sample; approximately 79% occur only once, and roughly 2% lies in the top ten. Sequenced material: pancreas tissue. Receptors were obtained from a male donor with IPEX syndrome.

There are a few counts of this clone. Other nucleotide sequences in the sample specify the same CDR3. The chain recombines TRBV19 with TRBJ2-7; 10 nucleotides align to TRBD1. This CDR3 region has 13 residues. Germline V gene lookup returns CDR1 LNHDA and CDR2 SQIVND (reference sequence). The J segment lost 4 bases and the V segment lost 3 bases, leaving 0 bases of the junction unmatched. CDR3 sequence (DNA): TGTGCCAGTAGTATGGGACAGGGGTACGAGCAGTACTTC. It yields the protein CASSMGQGYEQYF. Complete variable domain (other parts from reference TRBV19 and TRBJ2-7): DGGITQSPKYLFRKEGQNVTLSCEQNLNHDAMYWYRQDPGQGLRLIYYSQIVNDFQKGDIAEGYSVSREKKESFPLTVTSAQKNPTAFYLCASSMGQGYEQYFGPGTRLTVT.

The V call is TRBV5-1, the J call TRBJ1-2, with 8 bases identical to TRBD1. After removal of 1 base from V and 0 bases from J, the junction contained 11 bases not matched to a gene. Germline CDR1 SGHRS, CDR2 YFSETQ. The CDR3 totals 18 residues. The CDR3 here is CASSLLTGARDPNYGYTF. In nucleotides, the CDR3 is TGCGCCAGCAGCTTGCTGACAGGGGCGAGGGATCCTAACTATGGCTACACCTTC.

The chain is built from TRBV7-2 and TRBJ1-2, with 9 nucleotides matching TRBD1. J was trimmed by 5 bases and V by 2 bases; bases with no gene match: 6. CDR1 and CDR2 (germline): SGHTA, FQGNSA. CDR3 length: 15 amino acids. The CDR3 region is CASSLNRDRVYGYTF. The CDR3 DNA is TGTGCCAGCAGCTTAAACCGGGACAGGGTTTATGGCTACACCTTC.

This sequence joins TRBV9 and TRBJ1-2; tentatively, D is TRBD1 (5 bases). V was shortened by 5 bases and J by 4 bases, with 12 bases between the two germline ends. The CDR3 spans 13 residues. Germline V lookup: CDR1 SGDLS, CDR2 YYNGEE. CDR3 amino acids: CASSGWGSYGYTF. The CDR3 DNA reads as TGTGCCAGCAGTGGATGGGGCAGCTATGGCTACACCTTC.

V is TRBV7-2 and J is TRBJ1-2; D is unresolved. The CDR3 loop spans 15 amino acids. Trimming pared 3 bases from V and 4 bases from J, leaving 15 bases between. The germline gives CDR1 SGHTA, CDR2 FQGNSA. CDR3: CASSFLGGVSYGYTF. CDR3 nucleotide sequence: TGTGCCAGCAGCTTCCTTGGCGGAGTTAGCTATGGCTACACCTTC.

The table lists this clone with a count of one. This chain links TRBV18 with TRBJ2-3; D might be TRBD1 (5 bases). The CDR3 covers 14 residues. V lost 3 bases and J lost 7, with 14 bases in between. Germline V CDR1 and CDR2: KGHSH, LQKENI. The CDR3 sequence: CASSPLGRENTQYF. CDR3 coding DNA: TGTGCCAGCTCACCGTTGGGCAGGGAAAATACGCAGTATTTT.

The chain uses TRBV9 and TRBJ2-7; 8 nucleotides align to TRBD1. Germline CDR1 reads SGDLS; CDR2 reads YYNGEE. The V and J ends lost 0 bases and 2 bases, in that order; junction bases with no gene match: 13. The CDR3 has 18 residues. Here the CDR3 DNA reads TGTGCCAGCAGCGTAGCTACAGGGGGGCAGGGCCCCACCTACGAGCAGTACTTC. This gives the protein CASSVATGGQGPTYEQYF.

This chain uses TRBV11-2 with TRBJ2-7; D ambiguous. Trimming shortened V by 1 base and J by 0 bases, and 22 bases separated the two germline ends. Germline V gene data show CDR1 as SGHAT and CDR2 as FQNNGV. The CDR3 spans 19 residues. The CDR3 loop is CASSLVPHRTTSSSYEQYF. In DNA form, the CDR3 reads TGTGCCAGCAGCTTAGTGCCCCACAGAACGACATCCAGCTCCTACGAGCAGTACTTC.